The clone carrying this TCR beta chain was seen at least ten times. The sample is drawn from a study of T cells after posttransplantation cyclophosphamide. Assay used: immunoSEQ multiplex PCR; TCRdb lists only in-frame clones, some missing. Sampling found about 38,000 clones, none seen once. Germline V gene data show CDR1 as SEHNR and CDR2 as FQNEAQ (reference sequence). This CDR3 is 14 amino acids long. V gave up 5 bases and J gave up 5 bases, with 12 bases separating them. Sequenced sample: PBMCs. This TCR was recovered from a middle-aged man in good health, CMV-negative, and a related stem cell transplant donor. The genes are TRBV7-9 and TRBJ1-4; tentatively, D is TRBD1 (5 bases). The CDR3: CASSHPTENEKLFF. CDR3 coding DNA: TGTGCCAGCAGCCACCCGACAGAAAATGAAAAACTGTTTTTT.